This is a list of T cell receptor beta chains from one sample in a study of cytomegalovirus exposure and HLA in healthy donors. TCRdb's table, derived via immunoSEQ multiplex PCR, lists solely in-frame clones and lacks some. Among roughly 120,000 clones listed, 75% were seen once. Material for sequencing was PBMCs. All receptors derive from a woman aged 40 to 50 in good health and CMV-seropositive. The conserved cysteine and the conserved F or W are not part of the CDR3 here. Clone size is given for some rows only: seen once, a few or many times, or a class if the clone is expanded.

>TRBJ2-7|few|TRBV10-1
ASSGGPGQDYEQY
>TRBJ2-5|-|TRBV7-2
ASSSDQETQY
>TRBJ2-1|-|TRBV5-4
ASSLGTSGEYEQF
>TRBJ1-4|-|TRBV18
ASSPQIDEKLF
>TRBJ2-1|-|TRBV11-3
ASSLFETGGPDEQF
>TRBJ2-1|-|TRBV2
ASSDPTSGGASEQF
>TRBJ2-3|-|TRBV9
ASSVAASGGTDTQY
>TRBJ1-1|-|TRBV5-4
ASRGSGQSFEAF
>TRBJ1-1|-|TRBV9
ASSVWDSGPEAF
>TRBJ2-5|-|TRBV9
ASSVVAGGQETQY
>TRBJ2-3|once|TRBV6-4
ASSPASGGATDTQY
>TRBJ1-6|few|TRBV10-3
AISEIGQGQAPLH
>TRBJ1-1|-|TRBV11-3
ASSLGGAMNTEAF
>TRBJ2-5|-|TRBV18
ASSPPAQRGETQY
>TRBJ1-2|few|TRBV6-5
ASSLDRGGYT
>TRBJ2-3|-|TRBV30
AWSSLGRTDTQY
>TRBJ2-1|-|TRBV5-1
ASSLALEINEQF
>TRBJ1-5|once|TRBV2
ASSLQGGNQPQH
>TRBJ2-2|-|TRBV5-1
ASSLTLAAQNTGELF
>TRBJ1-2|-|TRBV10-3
AISEDYRGTNYGYT
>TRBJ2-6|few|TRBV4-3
ASSQNDHRRAGANVLT
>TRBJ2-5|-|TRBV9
ASSVGLARETQY
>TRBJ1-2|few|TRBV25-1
ASSESLTWS
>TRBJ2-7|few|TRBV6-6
ASRSGQGTFYEQY
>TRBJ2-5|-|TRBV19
ASKELLGETQY
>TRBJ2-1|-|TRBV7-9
ASSLASGMRDEQF
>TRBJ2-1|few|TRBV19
ASSIVGGYQGEQF
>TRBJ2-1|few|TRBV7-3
ASSLLLDNEQF
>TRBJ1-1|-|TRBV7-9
ASSFMTERAGAF
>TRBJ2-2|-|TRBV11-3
ASRLKTGEGLF
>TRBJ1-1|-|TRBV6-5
ASSAAYTEAF
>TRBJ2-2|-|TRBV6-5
ASSWTVTNTGELF
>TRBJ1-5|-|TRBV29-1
SVVSGNSNQPQH
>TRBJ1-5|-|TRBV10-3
AISEAGNQPQH
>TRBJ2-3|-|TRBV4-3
ASSPLGQDGADTQY
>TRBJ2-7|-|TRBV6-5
ASRARGIPSYEQY
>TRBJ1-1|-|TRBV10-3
AISEAGPGAF
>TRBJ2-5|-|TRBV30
AWARLAGGETQY
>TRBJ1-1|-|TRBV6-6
ASSYNRDTEAF
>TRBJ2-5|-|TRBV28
ASSPMAELRTSGRMETQY
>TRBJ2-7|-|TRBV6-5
ASSMTGQYQQY
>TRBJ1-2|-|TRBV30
AWTPHANYGYT
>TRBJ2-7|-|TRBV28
ASSLPRTGGIYEQY
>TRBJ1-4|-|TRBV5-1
ASSFWRGWEKLF
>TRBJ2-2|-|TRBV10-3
AIRGGQVRTGELF
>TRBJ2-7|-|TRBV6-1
ASSERQTYEQY
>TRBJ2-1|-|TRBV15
ATSRVGRQVNEQF
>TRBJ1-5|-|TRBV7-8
ASSSDRGEPQH
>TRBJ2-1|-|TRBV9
ASSVAAGKGFEQF
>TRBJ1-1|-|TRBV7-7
ASSPDRGVTEAF
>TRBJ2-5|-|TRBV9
ASSVSGAPLQETQY
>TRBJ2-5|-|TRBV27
ASSGLGAGGTQEQETQY
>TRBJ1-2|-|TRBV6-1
ASSLQGEYGYT
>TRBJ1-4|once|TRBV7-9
ASSSTGLLKLF
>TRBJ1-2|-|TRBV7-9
ASSPPGSNYGYT